This T cell receptor beta chain was identified during a study of vaccination and CD4 T cells after COVID-19. Study-wide context: Nasal swab PCR had shown SARS-CoV-2 positivity in the convalescent patients (fewer than 10 mild cases, one severe case). Stimuli were overlapping spike peptide pools of SARS-CoV-2 and three common cold coronaviruses (HCoV-NL63, HCoV-OC43, HCoV-229E). The BNT162b2 or mRNA-1273 vaccine was given to participants in two doses.

Germline V gene sequence: CDR1 KGHSH, CDR2 LQKENI. With 6 bases clipped from V and 5 bases from J, the junction kept 7 bases outside the gene matches. CDR3 length: 15 amino acids. This clonotype was picked up a small number of times. Its antigen is undetermined. Documented treatment: roughly ten-day PBMC culture with coronavirus spike peptide pools or control peptides (ViraFEST assay). The Oncomine TCR Beta short-read assay sequenced DNA from cultured CD4+ T cells. TCRdb itself ran the PCR reads through MiXCR, one entry per CDR3 protein. This table holds 3,500 to 5,000 distinct CDR3 sequences, over 20% found once. General study points: Median SARS-CoV-2-reactive clonotype numbers went from roughly 21 to 40; this increase was not significant.

Source material: CD4+ T cells from blood, cultured in vitro. The chain couples TRBV18 to TRBJ2-5, with 12 bases identical to TRBD1. This receptor was obtained from a human donor who had recovered from COVID-19. The CDR3 is CASSLGTGGMETQYF. CDR3 DNA: TGTGCCAGCTCCTTAGGGACAGGGGGCATGGAGACCCAGTACTTC.